This T cell receptor beta chain came from a study of T-cell reconstitution after alpha-beta-depleted transplantation in children. Unique molecular identifiers were incorporated when the TCRbeta library was constructed. TCRdb re-called the PCR reads through MiXCR, storing one row per CDR3 protein. The sample lists roughly 90,000 distinct CDR3 sequences, 12% occurring once. This clonotype was counted ten times or more. This CDR3 has 16 amino acids. V dropped 3 bases and J dropped 4; count of bases not matched to a gene: 12. Germline CDR1 is LGHDT and CDR2 is YNNKEL (reference sequence). The chain joins TRBV3-1 to TRBJ2-7; 7 bases map to TRBD1. This receptor was taken from a human donor who donated a stem cell graft to a child with inherited bone marrow failure. The starting material was PBMCs from the stem cell graft donor, obtained from the stem cell graft. The CDR3 here is CASSHERDSHFYEQYF. The CDR3 nucleotides read TGTGCCAGCAGCCACGAACGGGACAGTCATTTTTACGAGCAGTACTTC.